These T cell receptor beta chains were read from a single sample in a study of blood T cell repertoires in COVID-19. Here immunoSEQ multiplex PCR was the method, and the copy in TCRdb shows in-frame clones only, minus some. The table shows roughly 180,000 clones, with more than 80% occurring only once. Material for sequencing was peripheral blood. Receptors originate from a woman aged 40 to 50 with COVID-19, enrolled during active disease. The CDR3 runs from the conserved cysteine through the conserved F or W. Each record gives: D gene, clone size, J gene, V gene, CDR3 DNA, CDR3 protein. The D gene is left open where the match is weak. A row's size may be missing; if present it is once, few, many or a size class.

D gene: NA
clone size: once
J gene: TRBJ1-2
V gene: TRBV25-1
CDR3 DNA: TGTGCCAGCAGTGTTGATGGAGGTGGGAACTATGGCTACACCTTC
CDR3 protein: CASSVDGGGNYGYTF

D gene: NA
clone size: NA
J gene: TRBJ2-1
V gene: TRBV7-6
CDR3 DNA: TGTGCCAGCAGCCCCCTTGCGGGGGCTTACAATGAGCAGTTCTTC
CDR3 protein: CASSPLAGAYNEQFF

D gene: TRBD1
clone size: once
J gene: TRBJ1-5
V gene: TRBV19
CDR3 DNA: TGTGCCAGTAGCGCTATTACAGGGGACAATCAGCCCCAGCATTTT
CDR3 protein: CASSAITGDNQPQHF

D gene: TRBD2
clone size: NA
J gene: TRBJ2-1
V gene: TRBV5-1
CDR3 DNA: TGCGCCAGCAGATCTACTAGCGGGAGTTTCAATGAGCAGTTCTTC
CDR3 protein: CASRSTSGSFNEQFF

D gene: TRBD1
clone size: once
J gene: TRBJ2-2
V gene: TRBV29-1
CDR3 DNA: TGCAGCGCTACAGGGGGCACCGGGGAGCTGTTTTTT
CDR3 protein: CSATGGTGELFF

D gene: TRBD2
clone size: NA
J gene: TRBJ2-1
V gene: TRBV25-1
CDR3 DNA: TGTGCCAGCAGGACTAGCGGGATATCGAATGAGCAGTTCTTC
CDR3 protein: CASRTSGISNEQFF

D gene: NA
clone size: NA
J gene: TRBJ2-1
V gene: TRBV6-2/TRBV6-3
CDR3 DNA: TGTGCCAGCAGTTACATCTACTACAATGAGCAGTTCTTC
CDR3 protein: CASSYIYYNEQFF

D gene: TRBD2
clone size: NA
J gene: TRBJ2-3
V gene: TRBV7-9
CDR3 DNA: TGTGCCAGCAGCTTAGCTAGCGGGGGGACAGATACGCAGTATTTT
CDR3 protein: CASSLASGGTDTQYF

D gene: NA
clone size: NA
J gene: TRBJ2-3
V gene: TRBV29-1
CDR3 DNA: TGCAGCGTTGAAGACCCCGAAGTTGGGGCAGGAATCACAGATACGCAGTATTTT
CDR3 protein: CSVEDPEVGAGITDTQYF

D gene: NA
clone size: few
J gene: TRBJ1-1
V gene: TRBV6-5
CDR3 DNA: TGTGCCAGCAGAAACAGGTACATGAACACTGAAGCTTTCTTT
CDR3 protein: CASRNRYMNTEAFF

D gene: TRBD1
clone size: NA
J gene: TRBJ1-4
V gene: TRBV9
CDR3 DNA: TGTGCCAGCAGCCTTACAGGGGCGGGTGAAAAACTGTTTTTT
CDR3 protein: CASSLTGAGEKLFF

D gene: NA
clone size: NA
J gene: TRBJ2-3
V gene: TRBV27
CDR3 DNA: TGTGCCAGCAGCCCGGGACTTAGACTCGTTACGCAGTATTTT
CDR3 protein: CASSPGLRLVTQYF

D gene: NA
clone size: NA
J gene: TRBJ2-7
V gene: TRBV11-2
CDR3 DNA: TGTGCCAGCAGCTTAGAACTAACCCCCAACCCCCAGGGGGGCGAGCAGTACTTC
CDR3 protein: CASSLELTPNPQGGEQYF

D gene: TRBD1
clone size: NA
J gene: TRBJ1-1
V gene: TRBV7-3
CDR3 DNA: TGTGCCAGCAGCCGAGGGGGCCCGATGGGGACTGAAGCTTTCTTT
CDR3 protein: CASSRGGPMGTEAFF

D gene: TRBD1
clone size: NA
J gene: TRBJ2-5
V gene: TRBV2
CDR3 DNA: TGTGCCAGCAAACCCGACAGGGGAGCCGGCGAGACCCAGTACTTC
CDR3 protein: CASKPDRGAGETQYF

D gene: TRBD1
clone size: NA
J gene: TRBJ1-5
V gene: TRBV3-1/TRBV3-2
CDR3 DNA: TGTGCCAGCAGCCAAGGCAGGGGGGGCAATCAGCCCCAGCATTTT
CDR3 protein: CASSQGRGGNQPQHF

D gene: TRBD1
clone size: NA
J gene: TRBJ1-2
V gene: TRBV6-6
CDR3 DNA: TGTGCCAGCAGTTGGGGACAGGAGAACCCCGATGGCTACACCTTC
CDR3 protein: CASSWGQENPDGYTF

D gene: NA
clone size: NA
J gene: TRBJ1-2
V gene: TRBV3-1/TRBV3-2
CDR3 DNA: TGTGCCAGCAGCCAGCAGTATAACTATGGCTACACCTTC
CDR3 protein: CASSQQYNYGYTF

D gene: TRBD1
clone size: NA
J gene: TRBJ2-3
V gene: TRBV18
CDR3 DNA: TGTGCCAGCTCACCAGACAGGGGGCGGTATTTT
CDR3 protein: CASSPDRGRYF

D gene: TRBD2
clone size: NA
J gene: TRBJ2-5
V gene: TRBV11-2
CDR3 DNA: TGTGCCAGCAGCCTCAGACTAGCGGGGGGTAAACAAGAGACCCAGTACTTC
CDR3 protein: CASSLRLAGGKQETQYF

D gene: NA
clone size: few
J gene: TRBJ2-2
V gene: TRBV18
CDR3 DNA: TGTGCCAGCTCGCAAGACAGTCTCGGGGAGCTGTTTTTT
CDR3 protein: CASSQDSLGELFF

D gene: NA
clone size: NA
J gene: TRBJ1-3
V gene: TRBV5-1
CDR3 DNA: TGCGCCAGCAGCTTTTCCGAGGCTGGAAACACCATATATTTT
CDR3 protein: CASSFSEAGNTIYF

D gene: NA
clone size: NA
J gene: TRBJ1-2
V gene: TRBV3-1/TRBV3-2
CDR3 DNA: TGTGCCAGCAGCCACACGGGACAACATAACTATGGCTACACCTTC
CDR3 protein: CASSHTGQHNYGYTF

D gene: NA
clone size: few
J gene: TRBJ1-5
V gene: TRBV19
CDR3 DNA: TGTGCCAGTAGGGAACAGGGTTCGGGTCAGCCCCAGCATTTT
CDR3 protein: CASREQGSGQPQHF

D gene: TRBD1
clone size: NA
J gene: TRBJ2-6
V gene: TRBV3-1/TRBV3-2
CDR3 DNA: TGTGCCAGCAGCCAAGAGACAGGGAGAGGATGGGCCAACGTCCTGACTTTC
CDR3 protein: CASSQETGRGWANVLTF

D gene: NA
clone size: NA
J gene: TRBJ1-5
V gene: TRBV30
CDR3 DNA: TGTGCCTGGAGTGCCCCGGGGGGAATCAATCAGCCCCAGCATTTT
CDR3 protein: CAWSAPGGINQPQHF

D gene: NA
clone size: NA
J gene: TRBJ1-5
V gene: TRBV6-5
CDR3 DNA: TGTGCCAGCAGCCGGGATAATCAGCCCCAGCATTTT
CDR3 protein: CASSRDNQPQHF

D gene: NA
clone size: NA
J gene: TRBJ2-5
V gene: TRBV6-1
CDR3 DNA: TGTGCCAGCAGTGAAGCGGGGGGCCAAGAGACCCAGTACTTC
CDR3 protein: CASSEAGGQETQYF

D gene: NA
clone size: NA
J gene: TRBJ1-1
V gene: TRBV10-3
CDR3 DNA: TGTGCCATCAGTGCGGCAGGGCAGAACACTGAAGCTTTCTTT
CDR3 protein: CAISAAGQNTEAFF

D gene: TRBD1
clone size: NA
J gene: TRBJ2-4
V gene: TRBV10-3
CDR3 DNA: TGTGCCATCAGTAAAGCGGAGACAGGGGGCCTGGGGGCCAAAAACATTCAGTACTTC
CDR3 protein: CAISKAETGGLGAKNIQYF

D gene: NA
clone size: NA
J gene: TRBJ2-5
V gene: TRBV7-3
CDR3 DNA: TGTGCCAGCAGCAGACAGGGAGGAGAAGAGACCCAGTACTTC
CDR3 protein: CASSRQGGEETQYF

D gene: NA
clone size: NA
J gene: TRBJ2-5
V gene: TRBV28
CDR3 DNA: TGTGCCAGCAACTTAGGCAGCGGGACCCAGTACTTC
CDR3 protein: CASNLGSGTQYF

D gene: NA
clone size: few
J gene: TRBJ2-2
V gene: TRBV9
CDR3 DNA: TGTGCCAGCAGCGTTCGAGTCTCCGGGGAGCTGTTTTTT
CDR3 protein: CASSVRVSGELFF

D gene: NA
clone size: NA
J gene: TRBJ2-1
V gene: TRBV27
CDR3 DNA: TGTGCCAGCAGTTTAACTATCAGATACAATGAGCAGTTCTTC
CDR3 protein: CASSLTIRYNEQFF

D gene: TRBD1
clone size: NA
J gene: TRBJ2-1
V gene: TRBV9
CDR3 DNA: TGTGCCAGCAGCCCCGGGACAGAAAATGAGCAGTTCTTC
CDR3 protein: CASSPGTENEQFF

D gene: TRBD1
clone size: NA
J gene: TRBJ1-2
V gene: TRBV27
CDR3 DNA: TGTGCCAGCAGTTTAAGTCCACAGGGGCGGTATGGCTACACCTTC
CDR3 protein: CASSLSPQGRYGYTF

D gene: TRBD1
clone size: NA
J gene: TRBJ1-2
V gene: TRBV14
CDR3 DNA: TGTGCCAGCAGCCAAGTACGGACAGGGGGCGAGTTAAGCGGCTACACCTTC
CDR3 protein: CASSQVRTGGELSGYTF

D gene: NA
clone size: NA
J gene: TRBJ1-5
V gene: TRBV28
CDR3 DNA: TGTGCCAGCAGTGTCATTAGAGGCAATCAGCCCCAGCATTTT
CDR3 protein: CASSVIRGNQPQHF

D gene: NA
clone size: NA
J gene: TRBJ1-5
V gene: TRBV27
CDR3 DNA: TGTGCCAGCAGTTTAACGCCCTCTTATGAGGGGGTTCGGCCCCAGCATTTT
CDR3 protein: CASSLTPSYEGVRPQHF

D gene: TRBD1
clone size: NA
J gene: TRBJ1-4
V gene: TRBV19
CDR3 DNA: TGTGCCAGTCGGGGGTGGCGGACAGGGGCGCGGGCTAATGAAAAACTGTTTTTT
CDR3 protein: CASRGWRTGARANEKLFF

D gene: TRBD1
clone size: NA
J gene: TRBJ2-3
V gene: TRBV4-1
CDR3 DNA: TGCGCCAGCAGCAAAGGGACAGGCTCCAGCACAGATACGCAGTATTTT
CDR3 protein: CASSKGTGSSTDTQYF

D gene: NA
clone size: NA
J gene: TRBJ2-3
V gene: TRBV19
CDR3 DNA: TGTGCCACCCTACGAGGGGATACGCAGTATTTT
CDR3 protein: CATLRGDTQYF

D gene: NA
clone size: NA
J gene: TRBJ2-5
V gene: TRBV5-4
CDR3 DNA: TGTGCCAGCAGCTTTTCCGGTGGTGAGACCCAGTACTTC
CDR3 protein: CASSFSGGETQYF

D gene: TRBD1
clone size: NA
J gene: TRBJ2-7
V gene: TRBV28
CDR3 DNA: TGTGCCAGCAGTTTGGACAGGGTTACCTACGAGCAGTACTTC
CDR3 protein: CASSLDRVTYEQYF

D gene: TRBD2
clone size: NA
J gene: TRBJ2-1
V gene: TRBV2
CDR3 DNA: TGTGCCAGCAGCGAGGGACTACACCAACTGGGGGAGTTCTTC
CDR3 protein: CASSEGLHQLGEFF

D gene: TRBD2
clone size: NA
J gene: TRBJ2-5
V gene: TRBV5-1
CDR3 DNA: TGCGCCAGCAGCCCCGGACTAGCGGGAGGGCCGGGGGAGACCCAGTACTTC
CDR3 protein: CASSPGLAGGPGETQYF

D gene: NA
clone size: NA
J gene: TRBJ2-3
V gene: TRBV2
CDR3 DNA: TGTGCCAGCCGGGGGTTTCCCTCATCAGATACGCAGTATTTT
CDR3 protein: CASRGFPSSDTQYF

D gene: TRBD1
clone size: NA
J gene: TRBJ1-2
V gene: TRBV18
CDR3 DNA: TGTGCCAGCTCACCAACAGGGGACGGCTACACCTTC
CDR3 protein: CASSPTGDGYTF

D gene: TRBD1
clone size: NA
J gene: TRBJ2-1
V gene: TRBV6-5
CDR3 DNA: TGTGCCAGCAGTTTCCGGGACAGCTCCTACAATGAGCAGTTCTTC
CDR3 protein: CASSFRDSSYNEQFF

D gene: TRBD1
clone size: once
J gene: TRBJ2-3
V gene: TRBV28
CDR3 DNA: TGTGCCAGCAGTGATGACAGGGGAGGCACAGATACGCAGTATTTT
CDR3 protein: CASSDDRGGTDTQYF

D gene: TRBD2
clone size: NA
J gene: TRBJ2-3
V gene: TRBV2
CDR3 DNA: TGTGCCAGCAGGGACGGACTAGCCCTTGCAGATACGCAGTATTTT
CDR3 protein: CASRDGLALADTQYF

D gene: NA
clone size: NA
J gene: TRBJ1-1
V gene: TRBV30
CDR3 DNA: TGTGCCTGGAGTGAGAGCTACACTGAAGCTTTCTTT
CDR3 protein: CAWSESYTEAFF

D gene: TRBD2
clone size: NA
J gene: TRBJ2-5
V gene: TRBV2
CDR3 DNA: TGTGCCAGCAGTGTCCCTCGGGGGGGCCAAGAGACCCAGTACTTC
CDR3 protein: CASSVPRGGQETQYF

D gene: NA
clone size: NA
J gene: TRBJ1-1
V gene: TRBV30
CDR3 DNA: TGTGCCTGGAGTGAGGGGTCGCACACTGAAGCTTTCTTT
CDR3 protein: CAWSEGSHTEAFF

D gene: TRBD2
clone size: NA
J gene: TRBJ2-1
V gene: TRBV27
CDR3 DNA: TGTGCCAGCAGTTTGGGTGGCGGGAGGGCCCACCCTAAGTACAATGAGCAGTTCTTC
CDR3 protein: CASSLGGGRAHPKYNEQFF

D gene: TRBD1
clone size: NA
J gene: TRBJ1-2
V gene: TRBV27
CDR3 DNA: TGTGCCAGCAGTCCAAAAACAGGGGACCTACACAATGGCTACACCTTC
CDR3 protein: CASSPKTGDLHNGYTF

D gene: NA
clone size: NA
J gene: TRBJ2-7
V gene: TRBV28
CDR3 DNA: TGTGTCAGCAGTTTGGTGGGACACTACGAGCAGTACTTC
CDR3 protein: CVSSLVGHYEQYF

D gene: NA
clone size: NA
J gene: TRBJ2-1
V gene: TRBV2
CDR3 DNA: TGTGCCAGCAGAGCAAGCGGAGTCTACAATGAGCAGTTCTTC
CDR3 protein: CASRASGVYNEQFF

D gene: TRBD2
clone size: NA
J gene: TRBJ2-3
V gene: TRBV7-9
CDR3 DNA: TGTGCCAGCAGCGGCCCACTAGCGGGAGTAGTAGATACGCAGTATTTT
CDR3 protein: CASSGPLAGVVDTQYF

D gene: NA
clone size: once
J gene: TRBJ2-6
V gene: TRBV25-1
CDR3 DNA: TGTGCCAGCAGCACAGCATCTGGGGCCAACGTCCTGACTTTC
CDR3 protein: CASSTASGANVLTF